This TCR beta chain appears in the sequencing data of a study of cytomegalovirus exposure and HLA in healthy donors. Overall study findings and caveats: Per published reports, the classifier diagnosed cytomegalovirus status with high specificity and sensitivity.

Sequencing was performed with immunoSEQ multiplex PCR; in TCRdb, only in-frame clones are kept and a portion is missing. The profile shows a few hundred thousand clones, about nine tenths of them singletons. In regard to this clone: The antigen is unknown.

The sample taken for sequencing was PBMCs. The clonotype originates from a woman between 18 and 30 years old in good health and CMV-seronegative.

The CDR3 reads CASSEWLLTEQFF. CDR3 coding DNA: TGTGCCAGCAGTGAATGGCTTCTTACAGAGCAGTTCTTC. The V gene is TRBV25-1, the J gene TRBJ2-1; D not certain. CDR3 length: 13 residues. Germline CDR1 is MGHDK and CDR2 is SYGVNS. V dropped 1 base and J dropped 10 bases, with 11 bases sitting between them.